This is a list of T cell receptor beta chains from one sample in a study of human versus mouse CDR3 diversity and MHC coevolution. Sequencing was performed with immunoSEQ multiplex PCR; in TCRdb, only in-frame clones are kept and a portion is missing. The repertoire holds tens of thousands of clones, with under 95% as singletons. Specimen: naive CD4+ T cells from blood. These receptors came from a person aged 30 to 69 in good health. Each CDR3 is given with its conserved first and last residue. A D gene is named only where the DNA matches it firmly. Not every row has a clone size; where given, it reads once, few, many or a size class.

V: TRBV4-1; J: TRBJ1-2; D: -; size: -; CDR3: CASSQVRTESPVTF; DNA: TGCGCCAGCAGCCAAGTTCGCACCGAGAGTCCTGTCACCTTC
V: TRBV5-1; J: TRBJ2-7; D: TRBD1; size: -; CDR3: CASSLEGTGGYEQYF; DNA: TGCGCCAGCAGCTTGGAGGGGACAGGGGGCTACGAGCAGTACTTC
V: TRBV29-1; J: TRBJ2-7; D: TRBD1; size: once; CDR3: CSVGGTGGVHEQYF; DNA: TGCAGCGTTGGGGGGACAGGGGGCGTCCACGAGCAGTACTTC
V: TRBV5-1; J: TRBJ2-6; D: -; size: -; CDR3: CASSLELSGANVLTF; DNA: TGCGCCAGCAGCTTGGAGCTGTCTGGGGCCAACGTCCTGACTTTC
V: TRBV5-1; J: TRBJ1-4; D: TRBD1; size: -; CDR3: CASSLGGQRWSDEKLFF; DNA: TGCGCCAGCAGCTTGGGGGGACAGCGCTGGAGTGATGAAAAACTGTTTTTT
V: TRBV10-2; J: TRBJ1-1; D: -; size: -; CDR3: CASGRNPSRRMSENTEAFF; DNA: TGCGCCAGCGGTAGAAACCCTAGCCGAAGAATGTCGGAGAACACTGAAGCTTTCTTT
V: TRBV2; J: TRBJ2-2; D: -; size: -; CDR3: CASSELVDTGELFF; DNA: TGTGCCAGCAGTGAACTAGTCGACACCGGGGAGCTGTTTTTT
V: TRBV6-1; J: TRBJ1-2; D: -; size: -; CDR3: CATRQAANFNYGYTF; DNA: TGTGCCACCCGACAGGCAGCAAATTTTAACTATGGCTACACCTTC
V: TRBV25-1; J: TRBJ2-1; D: TRBD2; size: once; CDR3: CASRGGVAYNEQFF; DNA: TGTGCCAGCAGGGGGGGGGTTGCTTACAATGAGCAGTTCTTC
V: TRBV27; J: TRBJ1-5; D: TRBD1; size: once; CDR3: CASTGQTGSPLAF; DNA: TGTGCCAGCACGGGTCAGACAGGGAGCCCTCTGGCATTT
V: TRBV19; J: TRBJ2-7; D: TRBD2; size: -; CDR3: CASSITSGGSEQYF; DNA: TGTGCCAGTAGTATAACTAGCGGGGGAAGCGAGCAGTACTTC
V: TRBV9; J: TRBJ1-3; D: TRBD1; size: -; CDR3: CASSSRDSGNTIYF; DNA: TGTGCCAGCAGCTCCAGGGACAGCGGAAACACCATATATTTT
V: TRBV15; J: TRBJ2-1; D: -; size: -; CDR3: CATSPGKRGDEQFF; DNA: TGTGCCACCAGCCCGGGTAAGAGAGGAGATGAGCAGTTCTTC
V: TRBV6-1; J: TRBJ1-4; D: -; size: -; CDR3: CASSEGGEKLFF; DNA: TGTGCCAGCAGTGAAGGAGGGGAAAAACTGTTTTTT
V: TRBV6-5; J: TRBJ2-7; D: -; size: -; CDR3: CASSRTGSYEQYF; DNA: TGTGCCAGCAGTAGAACAGGGTCCTACGAGCAGTACTTC
V: TRBV19; J: TRBJ1-5; D: TRBD1; size: -; CDR3: CASRWDSFNQPQHF; DNA: TGTGCCAGTAGGTGGGACAGCTTCAATCAGCCCCAGCATTTT
V: TRBV13; J: TRBJ2-3; D: -; size: -; CDR3: CASSRADTQYF; DNA: TGTGCCAGCAGCCGGGCAGATACGCAGTATTTT
V: TRBV28; J: TRBJ1-2; D: -; size: -; CDR3: CASLRQVNGYTF; DNA: TGTGCCAGCCTAAGACAGGTGAATGGCTACACCTTC
V: TRBV18; J: TRBJ1-1; D: -; size: -; CDR3: CASSPPGNTWGVTEAFF; DNA: TGTGCCAGCTCACCACCGGGAAATACGTGGGGAGTTACTGAAGCTTTCTTT
V: TRBV30; J: TRBJ1-5; D: TRBD1; size: -; CDR3: CAWNSGQGSNQPQHF; DNA: TGTGCCTGGAATTCTGGACAGGGAAGCAATCAGCCCCAGCATTTT
V: TRBV5-1; J: TRBJ2-7; D: -; size: -; CDR3: CASSSEGTYEQYF; DNA: TGCGCCAGCAGCTCCGAGGGAACCTACGAGCAGTACTTC
V: TRBV6-5; J: TRBJ1-1; D: -; size: -; CDR3: CASSARREWTEAFF; DNA: TGTGCCAGCAGTGCCCGACGGGAGTGGACTGAAGCTTTCTTT
V: TRBV6-1; J: TRBJ2-7; D: -; size: once; CDR3: CASSEHSPYEQYF; DNA: TGTGCCAGCAGTGAGCACTCCCCCTACGAGCAGTACTTC
V: TRBV6-6; J: TRBJ2-3; D: TRBD2; size: -; CDR3: CASNTLAGNTDTQYF; DNA: TGTGCCAGCAATACGCTAGCGGGGAACACAGATACGCAGTATTTT
V: TRBV6-5; J: TRBJ2-7; D: -; size: -; CDR3: CASSFPLGEYEQYF; DNA: TGTGCCAGCAGCTTTCCCCTCGGAGAGTACGAGCAGTACTTC
V: TRBV27; J: TRBJ2-1; D: TRBD2; size: -; CDR3: CASRSSGGAAYNEQFF; DNA: TGTGCCAGCAGGTCTAGCGGGGGGGCTGCCTACAATGAGCAGTTCTTC
V: TRBV6-1; J: TRBJ2-1; D: TRBD2; size: -; CDR3: CASSEGGRAFQEQFF; DNA: TGTGCCAGCAGTGAAGGCGGGAGGGCCTTCCAGGAGCAGTTCTTC
V: TRBV19; J: TRBJ2-7; D: TRBD2; size: once; CDR3: CASRLALSDEQYF; DNA: TGTGCCTCCCGACTAGCTCTCTCCGACGAGCAGTACTTC
V: TRBV4-1; J: TRBJ2-1; D: TRBD1; size: -; CDR3: CASSRQGDYNEQFF; DNA: TGCGCCAGCAGCCGACAGGGGGACTACAATGAGCAGTTCTTC
V: TRBV11-2; J: TRBJ2-7; D: TRBD2; size: -; CDR3: CASSLMFSASGSYEQYF; DNA: TGTGCCAGCAGCTTAATGTTTTCGGCTAGCGGCTCCTACGAGCAGTACTTC
V: TRBV30; J: TRBJ2-2; D: TRBD1; size: -; CDR3: CAWREITGVGTGELFF; DNA: TGTGCCTGGAGAGAAATAACAGGGGTAGGAACCGGGGAGCTGTTTTTT
V: TRBV9; J: TRBJ2-7; D: -; size: once; CDR3: CASSVASSYEQYF; DNA: TGTGCCAGCAGCGTAGCCAGCTCCTACGAGCAGTACTTC
V: TRBV6-5; J: TRBJ2-2; D: -; size: once; CDR3: CASSYPSIAGELFF; DNA: TGTGCCAGCAGTTACCCCAGTATCGCCGGGGAGCTGTTTTTT
V: TRBV29-1; J: TRBJ2-1; D: -; size: -; CDR3: CSGRVSIDEQFF; DNA: TGCAGCGGGAGAGTGAGCATCGATGAGCAGTTCTTC
V: TRBV7-8; J: TRBJ2-5; D: TRBD2; size: -; CDR3: CASSNGTSGTQYF; DNA: TGTGCCAGCAGTAATGGGACTAGCGGGACCCAGTACTTC
V: TRBV19; J: TRBJ1-3; D: -; size: -; CDR3: CASRITGRSSGNTIYF; DNA: TGTGCCAGTAGAATTACAGGACGGAGCTCTGGAAACACCATATATTTT
V: TRBV5-4; J: TRBJ2-7; D: TRBD2; size: -; CDR3: CASSSGLAGAYEQYF; DNA: TGTGCCAGCAGCTCGGGACTAGCGGGGGCCTACGAGCAGTACTTC
V: TRBV5-6; J: TRBJ1-2; D: -; size: -; CDR3: CASSVDMGTMIGYTF; DNA: TGTGCCAGCAGCGTGGACATGGGGACTATGATTGGCTACACCTTC
V: TRBV15; J: TRBJ2-5; D: TRBD2; size: -; CDR3: CATSRGQAGGETQYF; DNA: TGTGCCACCAGCAGGGGCCAAGCGGGGGGGGAGACCCAGTACTTC
V: TRBV7-9; J: TRBJ2-7; D: -; size: -; CDR3: CASSLSSPGEQYF; DNA: TGTGCCAGCAGCTTGAGCAGCCCAGGGGAGCAGTACTTC
V: TRBV7-6; J: TRBJ2-5; D: TRBD2; size: -; CDR3: CASSLGGARGGETQYF; DNA: TGTGCCAGCAGCTTAGGGGGAGCGCGGGGGGGCGAGACCCAGTACTTC
V: TRBV2; J: TRBJ2-5; D: TRBD2; size: -; CDR3: CASSEEGLAGRQYF; DNA: TGTGCCAGCAGTGAAGAGGGACTAGCGGGCCGCCAGTACTTC
V: TRBV18; J: TRBJ2-7; D: TRBD1; size: -; CDR3: CASSPETGNHEQYF; DNA: TGTGCCAGCTCACCAGAGACAGGGAACCACGAGCAGTACTTC
V: TRBV2; J: TRBJ1-6; D: TRBD1; size: once; CDR3: CASSQDRGQVFNSPLHF; DNA: TGTGCCAGCAGTCAGGACAGGGGGCAAGTTTTTAATTCACCCCTCCACTTT
V: TRBV7-9; J: TRBJ2-7; D: TRBD1; size: -; CDR3: CASSPGQGNYEQYF; DNA: TGTGCCAGCAGCCCCGGACAGGGCAACTACGAGCAGTACTTC
V: TRBV5-1; J: TRBJ2-1; D: TRBD2; size: -; CDR3: CASSLKRLAGEVSEQFF; DNA: TGCGCCAGCAGCTTGAAGAGACTAGCGGGAGAAGTTAGTGAGCAGTTCTTC
V: TRBV7-9; J: TRBJ2-3; D: TRBD1; size: -; CDR3: CASSLKRIWDRVTNTQYF; DNA: TGTGCCAGCAGCTTAAAAAGGATCTGGGACAGGGTCACGAATACGCAGTATTTT
V: TRBV6-1; J: TRBJ1-5; D: TRBD1; size: -; CDR3: CASNHRGPQPQHF; DNA: TGTGCCAGCAACCACAGGGGGCCTCAGCCCCAGCATTTT
V: TRBV6-6; J: TRBJ2-2; D: -; size: -; CDR3: CASSYSGSSYTGELFF; DNA: TGTGCCAGCAGTTACTCCGGTTCGTCGTACACCGGGGAGCTGTTTTTT